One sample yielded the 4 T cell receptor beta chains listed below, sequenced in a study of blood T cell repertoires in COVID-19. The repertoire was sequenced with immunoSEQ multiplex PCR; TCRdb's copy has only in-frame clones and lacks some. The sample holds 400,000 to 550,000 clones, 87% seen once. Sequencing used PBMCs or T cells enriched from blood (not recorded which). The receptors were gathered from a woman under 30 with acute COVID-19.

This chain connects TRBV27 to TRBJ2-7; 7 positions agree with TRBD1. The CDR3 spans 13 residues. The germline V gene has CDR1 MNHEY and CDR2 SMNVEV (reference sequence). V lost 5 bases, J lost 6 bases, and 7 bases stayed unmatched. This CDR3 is CASSQMNRGEQYF. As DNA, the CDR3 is TGTGCCAGCAGTCAGATGAACAGGGGCGAGCAGTACTTC.

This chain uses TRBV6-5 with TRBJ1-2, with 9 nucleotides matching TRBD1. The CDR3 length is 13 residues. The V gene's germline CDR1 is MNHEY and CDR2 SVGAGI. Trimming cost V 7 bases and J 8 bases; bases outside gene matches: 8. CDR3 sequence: CASTTRDREGYTF. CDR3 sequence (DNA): TGTGCCAGCACCACCCGGGACAGGGAAGGCTACACCTTC.

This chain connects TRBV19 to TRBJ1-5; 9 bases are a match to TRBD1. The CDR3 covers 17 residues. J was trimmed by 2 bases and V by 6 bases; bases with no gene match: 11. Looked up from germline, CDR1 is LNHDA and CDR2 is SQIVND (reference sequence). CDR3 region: CASRAGTGNWGNQPQHF. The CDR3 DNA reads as TGTGCCAGTAGAGCCGGGACAGGGAATTGGGGCAATCAGCCCCAGCATTTT.

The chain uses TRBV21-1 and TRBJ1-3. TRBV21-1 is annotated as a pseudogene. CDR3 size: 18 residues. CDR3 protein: CASSTPKVAGYLRNTIYF. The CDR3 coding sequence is TGTGCCAGCAGCACTCCAAAAGTTGCGGGTTATCTACGAAACACCATATATTTT.